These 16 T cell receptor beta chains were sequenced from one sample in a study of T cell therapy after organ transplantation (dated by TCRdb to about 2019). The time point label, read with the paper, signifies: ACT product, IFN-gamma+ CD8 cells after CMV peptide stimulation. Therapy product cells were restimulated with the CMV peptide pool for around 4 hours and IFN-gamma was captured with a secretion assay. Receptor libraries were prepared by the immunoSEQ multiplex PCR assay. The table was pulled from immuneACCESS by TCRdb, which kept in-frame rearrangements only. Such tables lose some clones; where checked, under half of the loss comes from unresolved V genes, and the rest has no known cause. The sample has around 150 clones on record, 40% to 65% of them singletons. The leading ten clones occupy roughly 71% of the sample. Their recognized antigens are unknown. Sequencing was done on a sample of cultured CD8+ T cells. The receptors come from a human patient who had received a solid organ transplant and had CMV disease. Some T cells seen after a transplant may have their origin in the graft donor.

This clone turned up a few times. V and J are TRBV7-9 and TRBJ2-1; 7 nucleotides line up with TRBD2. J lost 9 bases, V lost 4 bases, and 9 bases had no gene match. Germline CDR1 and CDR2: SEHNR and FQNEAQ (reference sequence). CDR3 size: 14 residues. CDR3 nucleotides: TGTGCCAGCAGCTCGCCCTGGGGGGGGGTTGAGCAGTTCTTC. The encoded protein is CASSSPWGGVEQFF.

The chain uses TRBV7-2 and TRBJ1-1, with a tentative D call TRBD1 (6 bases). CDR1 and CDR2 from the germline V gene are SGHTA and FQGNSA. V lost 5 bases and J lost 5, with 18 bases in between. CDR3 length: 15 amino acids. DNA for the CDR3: TGTGCCAGCAGCAGTTGGGGAGAGGGGGGAACTGAAGCTTTCTTT. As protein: CASSSWGEGGTEAFF.

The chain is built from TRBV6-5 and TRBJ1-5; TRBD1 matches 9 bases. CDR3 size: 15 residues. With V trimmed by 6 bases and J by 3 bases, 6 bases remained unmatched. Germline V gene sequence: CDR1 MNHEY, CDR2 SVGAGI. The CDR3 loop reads CASSKGTGSNQPQHF. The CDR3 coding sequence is TGTGCCAGCAGCAAAGGGACAGGGTCCAATCAGCCCCAGCATTTT.

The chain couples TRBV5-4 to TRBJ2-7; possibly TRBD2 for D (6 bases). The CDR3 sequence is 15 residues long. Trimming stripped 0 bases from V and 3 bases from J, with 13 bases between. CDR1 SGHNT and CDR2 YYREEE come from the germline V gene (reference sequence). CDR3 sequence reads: CASSLAASDNYEQYF. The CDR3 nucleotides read TGTGCCAGCAGCTTGGCCGCTAGCGATAACTACGAGCAGTACTTC. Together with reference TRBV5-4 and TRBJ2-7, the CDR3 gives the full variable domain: ETGVTQSPTHLIKTRGQQVTLRCSSQSGHNTVSWYQQALGQGPQFIFQYYREEENGRGNFPPRFSGLQFPNYSSELNVNALELDDSALYLCASSLAASDNYEQYFGPGTRLTVT.

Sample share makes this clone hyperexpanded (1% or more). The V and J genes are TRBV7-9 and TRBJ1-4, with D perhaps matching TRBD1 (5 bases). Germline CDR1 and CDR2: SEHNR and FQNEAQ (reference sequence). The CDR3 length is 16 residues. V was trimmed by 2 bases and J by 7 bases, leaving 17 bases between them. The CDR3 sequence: CASSLREGPLPEKLFF. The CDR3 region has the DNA TGTGCCAGCAGCTTACGCGAGGGGCCGCTACCTGAAAAACTGTTTTTT.

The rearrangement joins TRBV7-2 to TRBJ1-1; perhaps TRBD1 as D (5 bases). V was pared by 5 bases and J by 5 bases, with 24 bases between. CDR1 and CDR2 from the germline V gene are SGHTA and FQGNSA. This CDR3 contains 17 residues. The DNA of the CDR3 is TGTGCCAGCAGCAATCACGATTTACGGGGCCTGGGGACTGAAGCTTTCTTT. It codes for CASSNHDLRGLGTEAFF.

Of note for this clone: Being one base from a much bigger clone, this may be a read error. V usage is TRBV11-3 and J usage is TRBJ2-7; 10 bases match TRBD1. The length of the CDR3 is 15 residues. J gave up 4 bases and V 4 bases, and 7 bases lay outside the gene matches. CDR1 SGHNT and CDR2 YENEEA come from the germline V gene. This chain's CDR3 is CASSSRDRGSYEQYF. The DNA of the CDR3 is TGTGCCAGCAGCTCCCGGGACAGGGGATCTTACGAGCAGTACTTC.

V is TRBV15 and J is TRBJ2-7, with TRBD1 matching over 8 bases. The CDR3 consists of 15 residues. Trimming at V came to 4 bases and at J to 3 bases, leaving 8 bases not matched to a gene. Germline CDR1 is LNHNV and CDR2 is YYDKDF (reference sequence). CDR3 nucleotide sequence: TGTGCCACCAGCACAGGACAGGGTGCCTTCTACGAGCAGTACTTC. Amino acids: CATSTGQGAFYEQYF.

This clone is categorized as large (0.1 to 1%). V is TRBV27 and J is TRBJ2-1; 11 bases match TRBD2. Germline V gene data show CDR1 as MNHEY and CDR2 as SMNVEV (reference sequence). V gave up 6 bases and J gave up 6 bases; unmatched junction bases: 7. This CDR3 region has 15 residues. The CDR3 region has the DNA TGTGCCAGCAGGTTAGCGGGAGGGCCGTTCAATGAGCAGTTCTTC. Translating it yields CASRLAGGPFNEQFF.

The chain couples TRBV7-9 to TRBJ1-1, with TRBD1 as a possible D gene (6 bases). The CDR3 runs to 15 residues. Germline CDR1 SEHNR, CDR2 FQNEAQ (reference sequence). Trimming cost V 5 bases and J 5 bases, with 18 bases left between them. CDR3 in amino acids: CASSSWGEGGTEAFF. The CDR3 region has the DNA TGTGCCAGCAGCAGTTGGGGAGAGGGGGGAACTGAAGCTTTCTTT.

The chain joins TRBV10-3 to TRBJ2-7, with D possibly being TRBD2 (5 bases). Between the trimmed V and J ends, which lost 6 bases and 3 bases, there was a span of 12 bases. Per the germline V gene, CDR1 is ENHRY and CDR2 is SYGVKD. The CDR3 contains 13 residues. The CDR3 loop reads CAIRSGIRYEQYF. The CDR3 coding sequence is TGTGCCATCAGATCCGGGATCCGCTACGAGCAGTACTTC.

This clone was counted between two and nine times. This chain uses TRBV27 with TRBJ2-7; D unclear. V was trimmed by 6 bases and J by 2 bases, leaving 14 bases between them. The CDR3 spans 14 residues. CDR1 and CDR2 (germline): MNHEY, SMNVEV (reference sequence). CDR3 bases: TGTGCCAGCAGGCTAGGGCCGGCTGCCTACGAGCAGTACTTC. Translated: CASRLGPAAYEQYF.

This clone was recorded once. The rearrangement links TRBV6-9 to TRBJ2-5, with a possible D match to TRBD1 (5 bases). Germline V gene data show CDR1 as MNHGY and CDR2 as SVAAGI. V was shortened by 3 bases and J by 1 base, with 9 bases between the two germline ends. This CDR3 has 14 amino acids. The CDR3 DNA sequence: TGTGCCAGCAGTTACTCAGGGCGCCAAGAGACCCAGTACTTC. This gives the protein CASSYSGRQETQYF.

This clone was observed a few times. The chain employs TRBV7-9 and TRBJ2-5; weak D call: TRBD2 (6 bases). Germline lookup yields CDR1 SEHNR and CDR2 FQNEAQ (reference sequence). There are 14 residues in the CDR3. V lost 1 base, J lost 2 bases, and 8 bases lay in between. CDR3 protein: CASSLGLAQETQYF. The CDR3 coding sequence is TGTGCCAGCAGCTTAGGGCTAGCGCAAGAGACCCAGTACTTC.

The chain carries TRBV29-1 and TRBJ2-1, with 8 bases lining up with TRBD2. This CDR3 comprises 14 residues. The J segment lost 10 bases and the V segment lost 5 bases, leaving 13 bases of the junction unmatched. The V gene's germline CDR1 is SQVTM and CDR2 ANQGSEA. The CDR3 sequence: CSVQREYGGREQFF. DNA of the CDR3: TGCAGCGTTCAGCGGGAGTACGGGGGCCGCGAGCAGTTCTTC.

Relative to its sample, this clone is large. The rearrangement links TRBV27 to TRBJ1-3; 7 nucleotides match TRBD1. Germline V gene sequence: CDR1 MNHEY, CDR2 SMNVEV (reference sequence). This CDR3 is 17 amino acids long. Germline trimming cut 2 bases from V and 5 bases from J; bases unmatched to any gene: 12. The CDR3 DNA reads TGTGCCAGCAGTTTAGGCCCCCCCGGGACAGATAGAAACACCATATATTTT. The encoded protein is CASSLGPPGTDRNTIYF.